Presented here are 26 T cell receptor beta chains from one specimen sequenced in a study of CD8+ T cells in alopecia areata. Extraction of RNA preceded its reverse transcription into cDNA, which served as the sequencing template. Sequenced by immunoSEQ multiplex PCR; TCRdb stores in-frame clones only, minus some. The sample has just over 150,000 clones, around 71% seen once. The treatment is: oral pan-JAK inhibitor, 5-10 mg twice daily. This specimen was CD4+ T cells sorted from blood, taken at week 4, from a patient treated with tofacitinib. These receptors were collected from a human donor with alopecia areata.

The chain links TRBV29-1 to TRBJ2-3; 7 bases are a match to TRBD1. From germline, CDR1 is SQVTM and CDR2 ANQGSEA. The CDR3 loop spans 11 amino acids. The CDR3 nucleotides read TGCAGTGGACAGGCGACAGATACGCAGTATTTT. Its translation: CSGQATDTQYF.

The chain's CDR3 is CAWSKVSQGPQHF. For the CDR3, the DNA is TGTGCCTGGAGTAAGGTATCGCAAGGGCCCCAGCATTTT. V is TRBV30 and J is TRBJ1-5; no reliable D call. Trimming removed 2 bases at V and 9 bases at J, with 14 bases between. Germline CDR1 is GTSNPN and CDR2 is SVGIG (reference sequence). This CDR3 is 13 amino acids long.

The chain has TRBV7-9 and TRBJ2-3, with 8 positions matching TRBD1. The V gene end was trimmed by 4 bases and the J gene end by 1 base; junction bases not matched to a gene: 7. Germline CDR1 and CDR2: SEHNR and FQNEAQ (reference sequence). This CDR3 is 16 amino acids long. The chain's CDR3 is CASSSPPGQGTDTQYF. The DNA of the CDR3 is TGTGCCAGCAGCTCGCCCCCGGGACAGGGCACAGATACGCAGTATTTT.

The CDR3 protein is CASSLSGVRDTEAFF. In nucleotides, the CDR3 is TGCGCCAGCAGCTTGTCGGGGGTCCGGGACACTGAAGCTTTCTTT. The J gene is TRBJ1-1, the V gene TRBV5-1; D perhaps matches TRBD1 (5 bases). The V and J ends lost 1 base and 3 bases respectively, with 13 bases between them. The CDR3 contains 15 residues. Germline V CDR1 and CDR2: SGHRS, YFSETQ.

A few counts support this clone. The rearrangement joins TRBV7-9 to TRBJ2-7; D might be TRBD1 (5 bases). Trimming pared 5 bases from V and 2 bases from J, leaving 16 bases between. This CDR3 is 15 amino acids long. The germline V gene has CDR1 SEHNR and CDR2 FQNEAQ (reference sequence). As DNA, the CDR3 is TGTGCCAGCAGCCCGACTGACAGAGGAGCCTACGAGCAGTACTTC. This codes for CASSPTDRGAYEQYF.

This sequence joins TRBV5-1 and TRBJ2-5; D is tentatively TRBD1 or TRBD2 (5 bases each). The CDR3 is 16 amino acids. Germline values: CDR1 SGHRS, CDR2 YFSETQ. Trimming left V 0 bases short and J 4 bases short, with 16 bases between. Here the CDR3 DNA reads TGCGCCAGCAGCTTGGCTCGGGACCCGAGGATAGAGACCCAGTACTTC. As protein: CASSLARDPRIETQYF.

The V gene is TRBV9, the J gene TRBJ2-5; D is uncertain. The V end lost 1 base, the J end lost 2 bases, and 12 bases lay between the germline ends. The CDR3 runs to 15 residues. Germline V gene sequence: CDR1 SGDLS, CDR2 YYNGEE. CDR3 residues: CASSVKAAAQETQYF. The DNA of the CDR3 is TGTGCCAGCAGCGTAAAGGCTGCGGCTCAAGAGACCCAGTACTTC.

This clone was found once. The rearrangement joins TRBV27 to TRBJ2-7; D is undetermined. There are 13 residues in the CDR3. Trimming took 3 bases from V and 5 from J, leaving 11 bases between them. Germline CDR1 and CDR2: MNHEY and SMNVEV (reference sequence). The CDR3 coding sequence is TGTGCCAGCAGTTTCTCCCCGGACCACGAGCAGTACTTC. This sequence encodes CASSFSPDHEQYF.

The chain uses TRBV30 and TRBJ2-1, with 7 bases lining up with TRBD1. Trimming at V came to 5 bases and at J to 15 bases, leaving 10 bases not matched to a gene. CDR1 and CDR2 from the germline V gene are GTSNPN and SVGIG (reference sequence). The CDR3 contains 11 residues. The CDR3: CAWGRDRRSFF. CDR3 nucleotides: TGTGCCTGGGGTAGGGACAGACGGTCGTTCTTC. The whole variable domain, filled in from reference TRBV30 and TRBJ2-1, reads SQTIHQWPATLVQPVGSPLSLECTVEGTSNPNLYWYRQAAGRGLQLLFYSVGIGQISSEVPQNLSASRPQDRQFILSSKKLLLSDSGFYLCAWGRDRRSFFGPGTRLTVL.

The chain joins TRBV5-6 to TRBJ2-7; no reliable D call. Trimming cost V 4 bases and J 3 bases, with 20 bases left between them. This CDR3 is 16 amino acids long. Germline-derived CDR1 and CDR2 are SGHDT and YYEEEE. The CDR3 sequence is CASSATPSLRLYEQYF. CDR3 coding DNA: TGTGCCAGCAGCGCTACCCCATCCCTCAGGCTCTACGAGCAGTACTTC. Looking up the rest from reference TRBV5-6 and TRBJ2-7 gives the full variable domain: DAGVTQSPTHLIKTRGQQVTLRCSPKSGHDTVSWYQQALGQGPQFIFQYYEEEERQRGNFPDRFSGHQFPNYSSELNVNALLLGDSALYLCASSATPSLRLYEQYFGPGTRLTVT.

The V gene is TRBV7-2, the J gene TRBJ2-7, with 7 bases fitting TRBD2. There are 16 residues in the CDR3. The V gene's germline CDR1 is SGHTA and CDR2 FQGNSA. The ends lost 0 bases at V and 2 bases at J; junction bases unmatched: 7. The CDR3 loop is CASSLAGLAVTYEQYF. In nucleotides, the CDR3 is TGTGCCAGCAGCTTAGCCGGGCTAGCGGTAACCTACGAGCAGTACTTC.

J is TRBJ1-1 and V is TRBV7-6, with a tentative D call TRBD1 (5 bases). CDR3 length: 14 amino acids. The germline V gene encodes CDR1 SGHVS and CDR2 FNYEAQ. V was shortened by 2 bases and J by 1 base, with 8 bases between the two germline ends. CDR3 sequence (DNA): TGTGCCAGCAGCTTAATCACAGGGAACACTGAAGCTTTCTTT. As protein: CASSLITGNTEAFF.

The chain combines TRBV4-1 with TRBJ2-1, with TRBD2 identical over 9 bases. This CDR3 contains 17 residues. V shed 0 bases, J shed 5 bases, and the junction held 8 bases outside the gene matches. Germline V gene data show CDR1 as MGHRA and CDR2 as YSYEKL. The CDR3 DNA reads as TGCGCCAGCAGCCAAGATCGAGGGCGGGGGGGGAACAATGAGCAGTTCTTC. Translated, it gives CASSQDRGRGGNNEQFF.

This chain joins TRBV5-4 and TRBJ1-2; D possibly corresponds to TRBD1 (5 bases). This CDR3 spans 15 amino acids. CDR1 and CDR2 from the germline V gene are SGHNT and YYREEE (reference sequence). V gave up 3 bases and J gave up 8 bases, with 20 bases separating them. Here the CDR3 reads CASSSDRKGEEGYTF. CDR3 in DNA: TGTGCCAGCAGCTCGGATCGTAAAGGGGAGGAGGGCTACACCTTC.

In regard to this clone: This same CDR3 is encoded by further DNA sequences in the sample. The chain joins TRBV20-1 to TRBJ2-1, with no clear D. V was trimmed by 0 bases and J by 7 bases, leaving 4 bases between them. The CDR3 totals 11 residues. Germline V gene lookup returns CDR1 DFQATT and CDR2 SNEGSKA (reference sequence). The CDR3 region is CSARDLNEQFF. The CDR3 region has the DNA TGCAGTGCTAGAGATCTTAATGAGCAGTTCTTC.

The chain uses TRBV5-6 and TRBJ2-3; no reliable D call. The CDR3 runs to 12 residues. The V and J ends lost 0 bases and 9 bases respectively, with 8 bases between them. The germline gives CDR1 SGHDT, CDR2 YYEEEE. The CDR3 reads CASSLESATQYF. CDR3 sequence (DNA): TGTGCCAGCAGCTTGGAGAGTGCCACGCAGTATTTT.

The CDR3 DNA reads as TGTGCCAGCCTGTCTCGAAGCAATCAGCCCCAGCATTTT. This encodes CASLSRSNQPQHF. V gene TRBV6-1 combines with J gene TRBJ1-5; D remains ambiguous. Between the trimmed V and J ends, which lost 8 bases and 1 base, there was a span of 9 bases. CDR3 length: 13 amino acids. The germline V gene has CDR1 MNHNS and CDR2 SASEGT.

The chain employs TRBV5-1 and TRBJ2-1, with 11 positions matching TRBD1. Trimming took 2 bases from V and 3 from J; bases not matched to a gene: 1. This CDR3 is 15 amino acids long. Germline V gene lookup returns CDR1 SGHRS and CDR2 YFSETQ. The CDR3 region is CASSLGTGGYNEQFF. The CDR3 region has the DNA TGCGCCAGCAGCTTAGGGACAGGGGGCTACAATGAGCAGTTCTTC.

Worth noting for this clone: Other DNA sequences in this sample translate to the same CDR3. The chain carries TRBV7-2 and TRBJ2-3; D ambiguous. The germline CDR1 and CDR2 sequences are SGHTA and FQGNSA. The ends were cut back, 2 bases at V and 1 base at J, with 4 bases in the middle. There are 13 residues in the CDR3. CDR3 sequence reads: CASSLQGTDTQYF. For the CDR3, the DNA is TGTGCCAGCAGCTTACAGGGCACAGATACGCAGTATTTT.

In DNA form, the CDR3 reads TGTGCCAGCAGTTCACAGGGTCTAGGCACTGAAGCTTTCTTT. It translates to CASSSQGLGTEAFF. The rearrangement links TRBV2 to TRBJ1-1, with D possibly matching TRBD1 (6 bases). This CDR3 spans 14 amino acids. The germline V and J ends were trimmed by 5 bases and 4 bases, with 14 bases remaining between them. CDR1 and CDR2 (germline): SNHLY, FYNNEI.

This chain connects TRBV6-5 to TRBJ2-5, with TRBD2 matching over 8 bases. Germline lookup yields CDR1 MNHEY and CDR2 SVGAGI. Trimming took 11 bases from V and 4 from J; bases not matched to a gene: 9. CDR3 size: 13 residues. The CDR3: CAVVGGDRETQYF. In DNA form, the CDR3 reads TGTGCCGTTGTCGGGGGGGATCGAGAGACCCAGTACTTC.

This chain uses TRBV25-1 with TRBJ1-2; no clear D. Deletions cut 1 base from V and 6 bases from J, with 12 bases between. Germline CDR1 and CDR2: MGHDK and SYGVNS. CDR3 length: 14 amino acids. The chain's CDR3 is CASSEWALTNGYTF. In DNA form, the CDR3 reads TGTGCCAGCAGTGAATGGGCGCTTACGAATGGCTACACCTTC.

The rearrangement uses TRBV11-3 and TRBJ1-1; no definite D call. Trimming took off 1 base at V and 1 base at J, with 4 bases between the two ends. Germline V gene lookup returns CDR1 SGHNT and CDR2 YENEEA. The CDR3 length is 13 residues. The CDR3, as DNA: TGTGCCAGCAGCTTAGGGGGGAACACTGAAGCTTTCTTT. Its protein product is CASSLGGNTEAFF.

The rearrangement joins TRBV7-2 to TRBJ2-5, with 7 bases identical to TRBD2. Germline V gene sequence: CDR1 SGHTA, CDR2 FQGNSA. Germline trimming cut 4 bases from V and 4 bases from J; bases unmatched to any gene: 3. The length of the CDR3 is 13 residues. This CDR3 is CASSSRGGETQYF. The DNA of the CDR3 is TGTGCCAGCAGCTCTCGCGGGGGAGAGACCCAGTACTTC.

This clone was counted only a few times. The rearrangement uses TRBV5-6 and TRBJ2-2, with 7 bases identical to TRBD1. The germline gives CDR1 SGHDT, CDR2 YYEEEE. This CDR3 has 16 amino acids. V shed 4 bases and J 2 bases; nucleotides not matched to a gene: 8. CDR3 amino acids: CASSGYDRVNTGELFF. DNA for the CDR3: TGTGCCAGCAGCGGATATGACAGGGTCAACACCGGGGAGCTGTTTTTT.

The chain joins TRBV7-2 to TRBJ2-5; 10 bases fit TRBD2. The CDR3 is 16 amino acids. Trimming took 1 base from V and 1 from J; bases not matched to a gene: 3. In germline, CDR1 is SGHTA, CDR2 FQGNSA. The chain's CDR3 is CASSLGSGGPQETQYF. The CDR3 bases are TGTGCCAGCAGCTTAGGTAGCGGGGGGCCCCAAGAGACCCAGTACTTC.